This T cell receptor (beta chain) was found in a study of Tregs in tolerant kidney transplant recipients. This table comes from immunoSEQ multiplex PCR, and its TCRdb copy is limited to in-frame clones, with some not included. The sample carries 200,000 to 300,000 clones, 84% recorded once. The sequence was collected from a human donor in good health. Sequences were obtained from CD4+ T cells from blood.

The CDR3 DNA follows: TGTGCCAGCTCACCAATTCCGCCGGGACAGGGGGCAAACACCATATATTTT. Residues: CASSPIPPGQGANTIYF. The chain carries TRBV18 and TRBJ1-3; 12 bases fit TRBD1. CDR1 is KGHSH, CDR2 LQKENI, per germline. With V trimmed by 2 bases and J by 6 bases, 8 bases remained unmatched. This CDR3 region has 17 residues.